This TCR beta chain was captured in a study of CD8 T cells in Susac syndrome. CDR1 is LNHDA and CDR2 is SQIVND in the germline V gene (reference sequence). V gave up 4 bases and J gave up 8 bases; unmatched junction bases: 11. The length of the CDR3 is 17 residues. Reverse transcription used about 0.45 to 1 ug RNA and random hexamers. In TCRdb, the immunoSEQ multiplex PCR reads were re-called with MiXCR into one record per CDR3 protein. The sample yields 400,000 or so distinct CDR3 sequences, approximately 85% seen once. The sequenced material came from CD8+ T cells from PBMCs. This sequence joins TRBV19 and TRBJ2-1, with 13 bases identical to TRBD2. This TCR came from a human donor with multiple sclerosis. For the CDR3, the DNA is TGTGCCAGTAGTACGGGACTAGCGGGACATAGCGTCGATGAGCAGTTCTTC. Translating gives CASSTGLAGHSVDEQFF.